The present TCR beta chain was sequenced within a study of siplizumab effects on memory and regulatory T cells. TCRdb's table, derived via immunoSEQ multiplex PCR, lists solely in-frame clones and lacks some. The sample lists 90,000 to 140,000 clones; 90% to 95% were seen once. V lost 4 bases to trimming and J lost 4 bases, with 17 bases between them. The germline V gene has CDR1 SGHRS and CDR2 YFSETQ. CDR3 size: 15 residues. This clone was picked up one time. The TCR was taken from a human donor in good health. Sequencing was performed on CD4+ T cells sorted from blood. The chain is built from TRBV5-1 and TRBJ1-1, with D perhaps TRBD1 (6 bases). In DNA form, the CDR3 reads TGCGCCAGCAGCCCCAACTCACAGGGTCGCACTGAAGCTTTCTTT. Translating gives CASSPNSQGRTEAFF.